The clone carrying this T cell receptor (beta chain) was recorded many times. The target antigen is unknown. Unique molecular identifiers were incorporated during preparation of the TCRbeta library. In TCRdb, the PCR reads were re-called with MiXCR into one record per CDR3 protein. The table has around 180,000 distinct CDR3 sequences, approximately 12% seen once. This record comes from a study of T-cell reconstitution after alpha-beta-depleted transplantation in children. Study-wide points: There were reportedly several hundred expanded graft clones from which alpha-beta T cells came about two months after transplant. Among T cells one year after transplant, newly produced cells accounted for most counts and diversity.

The sequence was collected from a boy between 2 and 10 years old with acute myeloid leukemia, due to receive a stem cell transplant. The material sequenced was PBMCs, taken before TCRalphabeta/CD19-depleted stem cell transplant.

The CDR3 reads CASSQPSTGANVLTF. CDR3 nucleotides: TGCGCCAGCAGCCAACCTAGTACTGGGGCCAACGTCCTGACTTTC. The rearrangement links TRBV4-1 to TRBJ2-6; D gene unclear. V lost 2 bases to trimming and J lost 2 bases, with 7 bases between them. There are 15 residues in the CDR3. The V gene's germline CDR1 is MGHRA and CDR2 YSYEKL.